This T cell receptor beta chain was sequenced for a study of technical replicates of blood from a few donors. Method: immunoSEQ multiplex PCR; TCRdb's copy keeps in-frame clones and lacks some. The sample carries about 80,000 clones, under 99% recorded once. V shed 1 base, J shed 1 base, and the junction held 10 bases outside the gene matches. Germline V gene lookup returns CDR1 SGHTA and CDR2 FQGTGA. This CDR3 contains 19 residues. V usage is TRBV7-3 and J usage is TRBJ2-4, with 10 bases matching TRBD2. This receptor was obtained from a human donor in good health. Source material: T cells isolated from PBMCs. The CDR3 loop reads CASSLRSSGRLGAKNIQYF. CDR3 bases: TGTGCCAGCAGCTTAAGGTCTAGCGGGAGATTGGGGGCCAAAAACATTCAGTACTTC.